A single T cell receptor beta chain is shown here with its context. Its antigen remains unknown. Within Nashville, Tennessee resided all donors, each a Caucasian adult. These data originate in a study of shared clonotypes between healthy human individuals. Overall study results and limits: All-four-donor shared clonotypes had higher generation probabilities than non-shared clonotypes did.

Some clones are missing from TCRdb's copy, which holds only in-frame ones; the method was immunoSEQ multiplex PCR. The sample comprises over a million clones, around 95% of which are singletons, and 1% to 1.5% rests with the top ten. Sequenced input: naive CD4+ T cells sorted from blood. The subset: CD45RA+ positively selected. The receptor was derived from a man younger than 45 in good health.

CDR3 coding DNA: TGTGCCAGTAGTATCGGACGACAGGCTAAAGCCAAAAACATTCAGTACTTC. Encoded protein: CASSIGRQAKAKNIQYF. The genes are TRBV19 and TRBJ2-4, with D possibly being TRBD1 (6 bases). Trimming cost V 3 bases and J 0 bases, with 15 bases left between them. This CDR3 spans 17 amino acids. Germline V CDR1 and CDR2: LNHDA, SQIVND (reference sequence). Full variable domain (missing parts from reference TRBV19 and TRBJ2-4): DGGITQSPKYLFRKEGQNVTLSCEQNLNHDAMYWYRQDPGQGLRLIYYSQIVNDFQKGDIAEGYSVSREKKESFPLTVTSAQKNPTAFYLCASSIGRQAKAKNIQYFGAGTRLSVL.